This entry features one TCR beta chain sequence. This clonotype is described as medium-sized (0.01 to 0.1%). Its antigen is still unknown. Base qualities are not recorded, but no much larger clone differs from it by a single base. Libraries were built with 5' RACE. For sequencing, a NextSeq 500 was employed. In the TCR library protocol, a unique molecular identifier was attached to each TCR cDNA molecule so that PCR and sequencing errors could be corrected. Processing in the source paper ran as follows. Decombinator tools were used for TCR identification, UMI-based error correction and CDR3 extraction. Expanded TCRs were defined as those above a frequency of 2 per 1,000, corresponding to the top 1% of the tumor frequency distribution. Renyi diversity was calculated using the R vegan package after each repertoire was subsampled 100 times to 5,000 TCRs. CDR3 similarity networks were constructed using string-kernel similarity of amino acid triplets, with links drawn between CDR3s whose pairwise similarity was above 0.82. TCRdb ran its own pipeline on the public reads, namely fastp trimming at Q25 and MiXCR clone calling, and kept in-frame beta chains. A single entry per CDR3 protein holds the most common genes and DNA from its merged rows. TCRdb's processing, not the study's, gives the V and J calls here. The table for this sample lists 15,000 to 20,000 distinct CDR3 sequences; 6.3% of them were counted only once. The ten top clones hold roughly 24% of the sample.

This entry comes from a study of spatial heterogeneity in lung cancer (dated by TCRdb to between 2018 and 2020). For the study in its entirety: Donors were under 95 patients with early-stage, untreated non-small cell lung cancer from the lung TRACERx cohort. In non-small cell lung cancer, the study quantitatively compared TCR alpha and beta repertoires across several tumor regions, matched nontumor lung, and blood. In the raw uncorrected reads, each unique combination of TCR and UMI appeared more than ten times on average. More beta-chain than alpha-chain transcripts were consistently detected, likely reflecting higher beta-chain transcript abundance. The study linked features of the TCR repertoire to counts of nonsynonymous mutations, which were determined by whole-exome sequencing of tumor tissue. Both alpha and beta chains were TCR-sequenced in 200 to 250 tumor regions, 64 matched nontumor lung samples and 45 to 60 PBMC samples obtained at surgery. Follow-up PBMC samples were sequenced whenever available, and the median time to follow-up was two to three years after resection. What the study reported, not specific to this receptor: Only 14 to 15 patients were included in comparisons of baseline and follow-up blood repertoires. Additional single-cell paired TCR alpha and beta sequencing was considered necessary to confirm, at a functional level, the hypothesis that regional TCRs recognize regional mutations. Ubiquitous expanded tumor TCRs were detected in blood more often at tumor resection than at routine follow-up.

The CDR3 spans 13 residues, from the cysteine through the phenylalanine. Only the CDR3 DNA stays, 39 bases, in frame from base 1. The germline V gene (reference sequence) specifies SEHNR as CDR1 and FQNEAQ as CDR2. Relative to germline, V is 7 bases shorter and J is 2 bases shorter, with 11 bases between their ends. Taken with the paper, the label for time point translates to: blood at routine non-recurrence follow-up after resection. Without any cell sorting, TCR sequencing was performed on whole RNA extracted either from tumor and nontumor lung tissue or from cryopreserved PBMC samples. Only patients for whom sufficient RNA was available from at least two tumor regions were selected for TCR sequencing.

The starting material was PBMCs, obtained at follow-up. This sequence was found in a male donor with early-stage non-small cell lung cancer. The rearranged segments are TRBV7-9 and TRBJ1-1; TRBD1 might be the D gene, on 5 matching bases. The CDR3 amino acid sequence is: CASIREINTEAFF. The sequenced DNA: TGTGCCAGCATCAGGGAAATCAACACTGAAGCTTTCTTT.